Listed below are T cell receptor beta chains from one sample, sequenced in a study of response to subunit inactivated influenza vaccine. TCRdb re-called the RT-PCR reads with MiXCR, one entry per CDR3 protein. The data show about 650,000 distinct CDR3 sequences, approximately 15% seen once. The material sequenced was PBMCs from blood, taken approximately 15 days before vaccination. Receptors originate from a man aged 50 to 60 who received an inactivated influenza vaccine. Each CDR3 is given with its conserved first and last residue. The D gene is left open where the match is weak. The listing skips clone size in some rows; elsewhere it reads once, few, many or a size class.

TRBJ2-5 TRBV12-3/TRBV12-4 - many CASTEGNQETQYF TGTGCCAGCACTGAGGGGAACCAAGAGACCCAGTACTTC
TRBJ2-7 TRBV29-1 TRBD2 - CSVIASGTYEQYF TGCAGCGTGATAGCTAGCGGGACCTACGAGCAGTACTTC
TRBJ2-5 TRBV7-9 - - CASSPPNQETQYF TGTGCCAGCAGCCCACCCAACCAAGAGACCCAGTACTTC
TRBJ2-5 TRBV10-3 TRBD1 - CAISVSRDREQETQYF TGTGCCATCAGTGTAAGCCGGGACAGAGAACAAGAGACCCAGTACTTC
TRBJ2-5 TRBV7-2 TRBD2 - CASSPTSGSGETQYF TGTGCCAGCAGCCCAACTAGCGGGAGTGGAGAGACCCAGTACTTC
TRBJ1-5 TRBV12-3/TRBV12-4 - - CASSPGRLGNQPQHF TGTGCCAGCAGTCCCGGCAGGCTCGGCAATCAGCCCCAGCATTTT
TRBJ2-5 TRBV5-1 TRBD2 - CASSFLAGRQETQYF TGCGCCAGCAGCTTCCTAGCGGGCCGACAAGAGACCCAGTACTTC
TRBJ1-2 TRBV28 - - CASSRRGYTF TGTGCCAGCAGCCGGAGAGGCTACACCTTC
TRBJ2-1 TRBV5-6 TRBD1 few CASSLAGQGYNEQFF TGTGCCAGCAGCTTGGCCGGACAGGGTTACAATGAGCAGTTCTTC
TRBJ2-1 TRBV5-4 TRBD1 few CASSLRQGAPYNEQFF TGTGCCAGCAGCTTACGACAGGGGGCTCCCTACAATGAGCAGTTCTTC
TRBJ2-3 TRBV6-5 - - CASSYSGGGFTDTQYF TGTGCCAGCAGTTACTCCGGCGGGGGCTTCACAGATACGCAGTATTTT
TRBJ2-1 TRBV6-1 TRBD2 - CASSPLAGGRDEQFF TGTGCCAGCAGTCCTCTAGCGGGGGGCCGCGATGAGCAGTTCTTC
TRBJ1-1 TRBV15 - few CATSSARGWNTEAFF TGTGCCACCAGCAGCGCTAGGGGATGGAACACTGAAGCTTTCTTT
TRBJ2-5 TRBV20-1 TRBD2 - CSASGEGSGRAQETQYF TGCAGTGCTAGCGGTGAAGGCAGCGGGAGGGCCCAAGAGACCCAGTACTTC
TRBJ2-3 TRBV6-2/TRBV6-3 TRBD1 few CASTLRTGDTSVRADTQYF TGTGCCAGCACCCTGAGGACAGGGGACACGAGTGTTCGCGCAGATACGCAGTATTTT
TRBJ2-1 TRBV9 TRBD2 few CASSAGTSGREQFF TGTGCCAGCAGCGCCGGGACTAGCGGGAGAGAGCAGTTCTTC
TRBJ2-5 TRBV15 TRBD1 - CATSGTGGRETQYF TGTGCCACCTCCGGGACAGGGGGCAGAGAGACCCAGTACTTC
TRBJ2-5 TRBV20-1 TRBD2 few CSARPSSGARQETQYF TGCAGTGCCCGCCCCTCTAGCGGGGCCCGGCAAGAGACCCAGTACTTC
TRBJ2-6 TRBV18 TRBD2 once CASSPRPSGGTISGANVLTF TGTGCCAGCTCACCACGCCCTAGCGGGGGGACCATCTCTGGGGCCAACGTCCTGACTTTC
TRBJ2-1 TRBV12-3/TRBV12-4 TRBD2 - CASSFGPVGRIPYNEQFF TGTGCCAGCAGTTTCGGGCCTGTCGGGAGGATACCCTACAATGAGCAGTTCTTC
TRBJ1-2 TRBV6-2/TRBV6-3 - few CASSPGRLANYGYTF TGTGCCAGCAGCCCGGGACGGTTAGCTAACTATGGCTACACCTTC
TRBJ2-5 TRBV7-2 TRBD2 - CASSVSGGAEETQYF TGTGCCAGCAGCGTTAGCGGGGGGGCCGAGGAGACCCAGTACTTC
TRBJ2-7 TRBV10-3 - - CAITSRAGAYEQYF TGTGCCATTACTTCCAGGGCCGGCGCCTACGAGCAGTACTTC
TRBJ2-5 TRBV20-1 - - CSARSMTLQETQYF TGCAGTGCTAGAAGTATGACACTCCAAGAGACCCAGTACTTC
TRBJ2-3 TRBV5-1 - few CASSSFQIKLGGDTQYF TGCGCCAGCAGCTCCTTCCAGATAAAGTTAGGGGGAGATACGCAGTATTTT
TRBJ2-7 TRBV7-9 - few CASSLGRGSHEQYF TGTGCCAGCAGCTTAGGACGGGGGAGCCACGAGCAGTACTTC
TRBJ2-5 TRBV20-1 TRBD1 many CSAPGQGVETQYF TGCAGTGCCCCGGGACAGGGGGTAGAGACCCAGTACTTC
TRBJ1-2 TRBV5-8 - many CASSLDSRGYGYTF TGTGCCAGCAGCTTAGACTCAAGGGGCTATGGCTACACCTTC
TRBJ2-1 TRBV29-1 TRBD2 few CSVVAGAYSHEQFF TGCAGCGTCGTAGCGGGGGCCTACAGCCATGAGCAGTTCTTC
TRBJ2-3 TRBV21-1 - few CASSPQSSRRSTDTQYF TGTGCCAGCAGCCCCCAAAGTAGCAGACGTAGCACAGATACGCAGTATTTT
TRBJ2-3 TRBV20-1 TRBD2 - CSAIRRAGADTQYF TGCAGTGCTATCCGTAGGGCGGGGGCAGATACGCAGTATTTT
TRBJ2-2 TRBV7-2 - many CASSLDFRPGELFF TGTGCCAGCAGCTTAGATTTTAGGCCCGGGGAGCTGTTTTTT
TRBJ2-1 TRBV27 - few CASSLSSLGKQFF TGTGCCAGCAGTTTATCTTCTTTAGGAAAGCAGTTCTTC
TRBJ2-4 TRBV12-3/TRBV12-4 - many CASSSSGQNIQYF TGTGCCAGCAGTTCCTCGGGTCAAAACATTCAGTACTTC
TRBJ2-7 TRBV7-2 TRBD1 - CASSATGTGVTYEQYF TGTGCCAGCAGCGCAACCGGCACAGGGGTGACCTACGAGCAGTACTTC
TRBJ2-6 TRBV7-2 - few CASSLVVGSGANVLTF TGTGCCAGCAGCTTAGTAGTGGGGTCTGGGGCCAACGTCCTGACTTTC
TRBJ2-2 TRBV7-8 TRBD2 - CASSLTGGVNTGELFF TGTGCCAGCAGCTTAACGGGGGGGGTGAACACCGGGGAGCTGTTTTTT
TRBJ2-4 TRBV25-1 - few CASSELTSFGAKNIQYF TGTGCCAGCAGTGAATTAACGAGTTTTGGGGCCAAAAACATTCAGTACTTC
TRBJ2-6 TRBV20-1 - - CCASPGTISGANVLTF TGCTGCGCTAGCCCGGGAACCATCTCTGGGGCCAACGTCCTGACTTTC
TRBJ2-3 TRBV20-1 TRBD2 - CSAKIAGGGDTQYF TGCAGTGCTAAAATAGCGGGAGGGGGGGATACGCAGTATTTT
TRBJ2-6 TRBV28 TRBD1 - CASTRTGSSSGANVLTF TGTGCCAGCACCAGGACAGGTTCCAGCTCTGGGGCCAACGTCCTGACTTTC
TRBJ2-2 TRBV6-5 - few CASSYTSPNTGELFF TGTGCCAGCAGTTACACTAGCCCTAACACCGGGGAGCTGTTTTTT
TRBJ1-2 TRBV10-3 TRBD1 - CAISLGQGYGYTF TGTGCCATCAGCCTAGGACAGGGCTATGGCTACACCTTC
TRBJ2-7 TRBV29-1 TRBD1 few CSVGDRDRVHEQYF TGCAGCGTTGGGGACCGGGACAGGGTTCACGAGCAGTACTTC
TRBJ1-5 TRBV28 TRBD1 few CASTPGDRGRRSNQPQHF TGTGCCAGCACTCCCGGGGACAGGGGGCGCAGAAGCAATCAGCCCCAGCATTTT